These 28 T cell receptor beta chains were all obtained from the same sample, sequenced in a study of OX40 agonist ivuxolimab in advanced cancers. Only in-frame clones appear in the TCRdb table, and some are missing; sequencing was by immunoSEQ multiplex PCR. The sample holds approximately 45,000 clones, 80% seen once. The sample was CD4+ or CD8+ T cells sorted from blood, taken in a trial of the OX40 agonist ivuxolimab. Receptor source: an adult with an advanced solid tumor such as melanoma, head and neck, liver or kidney cancer.

The rearrangement links TRBV5-1 to TRBJ2-5, with D hard to call. The J call may be faulty, since TRBJ2-7 better matches the DNA end. CDR1 is SGHRS and CDR2 is YFSETQ in the germline V gene. CDR3 length: 14 amino acids. The CDR3 loop reads CASSLPQVTNEQYF. The CDR3 coding sequence is TGCGCCAGCAGCTTGCCCCAGGTTACTAACGAGCAGTACTTC.

The V and J genes are TRBV5-6 and TRBJ1-1; D unclear. Germline V lookup: CDR1 SGHDT, CDR2 YYEEEE. With 6 bases removed from V and 3 bases from J, the gap between germline ends came to 15 bases. CDR3 length: 14 amino acids. CDR3 nucleotides: TGTGCCAGCACCTCCGGCTCACGGGACACTGAAGCTTTCTTT. Amino acids: CASTSGSRDTEAFF.

The chain carries TRBV2 and TRBJ2-2, with D tentatively TRBD1 or TRBD2 (6 bases each). V lost 5 bases and J lost 4, with 11 bases in between. CDR1 and CDR2 (germline): SNHLY, FYNNEI. This CDR3 spans 14 amino acids. The CDR3: CASSWGAVTGELFF. The CDR3 bases are TGTGCCAGCAGTTGGGGGGCAGTCACCGGGGAGCTGTTTTTT.

The chain uses TRBV5-1 and TRBJ1-6; D ambiguous. Trimming left V 0 bases short and J 4 bases short, with 5 bases between. The CDR3 is 14 amino acids. The V gene's germline CDR1 is SGHRS and CDR2 YFSETQ. CDR3 in amino acids: CASSLDIYNSPLHF. The CDR3 bases are TGCGCCAGCAGCTTGGACATTTATAATTCACCCCTCCACTTT.

Only one count was recorded for this clone. The rearrangement uses TRBV19 and TRBJ2-7; D gene ambiguous. The length of the CDR3 is 15 residues. V lost 5 bases and J 7 bases, leaving 21 bases between the germline ends. Per the germline V gene, CDR1 is LNHDA and CDR2 is SQIVND (reference sequence). The CDR3: CASSLERLGVGEQYF. The CDR3 coding sequence is TGTGCCAGTAGTCTCGAACGACTGGGCGTGGGGGAGCAGTACTTC.

The CDR3 DNA is TGTGCCAGCAGCTTTTCGGTGCCGGGGGCCAGGGAGACCCAGTACTTC. It is translated as CASSFSVPGARETQYF. The rearrangement links TRBV5-5 to TRBJ2-5; D possibly matches TRBD1 or TRBD2 (6 bases each). Germline values: CDR1 SGHKS, CDR2 YYEKEE (reference sequence). CDR3 length: 16 amino acids. Trimming cost V 2 bases and J 5 bases, with 19 bases left between them.

The chain employs TRBV5-8 and TRBJ2-1, with D possibly called TRBD1 or TRBD2 (5 bases each). This CDR3 spans 16 amino acids. Germline V lookup: CDR1 SGHTS, CDR2 YDEGEE. Trimming left V 0 bases short and J 7 bases short, with 17 bases between. DNA of the CDR3: TGTGCCAGCAGCTTGGTGACAGAGGGTTTGGGTAATGAGCAGTTCTTC. This sequence encodes CASSLVTEGLGNEQFF.

The chain joins TRBV6-5 to TRBJ2-1; 9 bases are a match to TRBD2. With V trimmed by 5 bases and J by 2 bases, 4 bases remained unmatched. Germline V gene data show CDR1 as MNHEY and CDR2 as SVGAGI. The CDR3 is 15 residues long. The CDR3 nucleotides are TGTGCCAGCAGTAGACTAGCGGCTACCTACAATGAGCAGTTCTTC. It specifies CASSRLAATYNEQFF.

The rearrangement uses TRBV19 and TRBJ1-5; D gene uncertain. CDR1 is LNHDA, CDR2 SQIVND, per germline (reference sequence). Trimming removed 8 bases from V and 4 bases from J, with 12 bases in between. This CDR3 is 13 amino acids long. The CDR3 DNA follows: TGTGCCAGTTCCCCCGGGAGAAATCAGCCCCAGCATTTT. It codes for CASSPGRNQPQHF.

V is TRBV11-3 and J is TRBJ2-2; D may be TRBD2 (5 bases). Between the trimmed V and J ends, which lost 5 bases and 2 bases, there was a span of 18 bases. This CDR3 contains 17 residues. The V gene's germline CDR1 is SGHNT and CDR2 YENEEA. CDR3 bases: TGTGCCAGCAGCCCAGTGGCCCCCGGGATCAACACCGGGGAGCTGTTTTTT. This translates into CASSPVAPGINTGELFF.

The chain's CDR3 is CASRVGNMNTEAFF. CDR3 DNA sequence: TGTGCCAGCAGGGTGGGGAACATGAACACTGAAGCTTTCTTT. The genes are TRBV6-5 and TRBJ1-1; D remains ambiguous. Trimming pared 6 bases from V and 0 bases from J, leaving 11 bases between. Germline CDR1 reads MNHEY; CDR2 reads SVGAGI. The CDR3 is 14 amino acids.

V gene TRBV9 combines with J gene TRBJ2-7; TRBD2 matches at 8 bases. In germline, CDR1 is SGDLS, CDR2 YYNGEE. With V trimmed by 4 bases and J by 2 bases, 17 bases remained unmatched. There are 18 residues in the CDR3. The CDR3 sequence is CASSSRGDPGPGAYEQYF. The CDR3 nucleotides are TGTGCCAGCAGCTCGCGGGGGGACCCAGGCCCAGGGGCCTACGAGCAGTACTTC.

The chain carries TRBV18 and TRBJ2-7, with a tentative D call TRBD2 (6 bases). CDR1 is KGHSH and CDR2 is LQKENI in the germline V gene. The V end was cut by 4 bases, the J end by 2 bases, with 12 bases between. The CDR3 runs 14 residues. CDR3 protein: CASSRGTLTYEQYF. CDR3 nucleotide sequence: TGTGCCAGCTCACGGGGGACTTTAACCTACGAGCAGTACTTC.

The rearrangement links TRBV7-9 to TRBJ1-4, with D unclear. Germline assignment: CDR1 SEHNR and CDR2 FQNEAQ (reference sequence). This CDR3 has 14 amino acids. The V gene lost 3 bases and the J gene lost 7 bases, with 12 bases spanning the gap. The CDR3 nucleotides are TGTGCCAGCAGCTTGGGAAGGTCCCGTGAAAAACTGTTTTTT. It codes for CASSLGRSREKLFF.

This clone was counted only a few times. This rearrangement joins TRBV2 to TRBJ2-7; no definite D call. Trimming took 7 bases from V and 0 from J, leaving 13 bases between them. CDR1 SNHLY and CDR2 FYNNEI come from the germline V gene. CDR3 size: 14 residues. Written as DNA, the CDR3 is TGTGCCAGCACAGCCCGACGATCCTCCTACGAGCAGTACTTC. Encoded protein: CASTARRSSYEQYF.

The chain is built from TRBV11-2 and TRBJ2-7, with 8 bases aligning to TRBD2. The CDR3 spans 12 residues. Unmatched junction bases numbered 3, after V lost 8 bases and J lost 3 bases. Germline V gene sequence: CDR1 SGHAT, CDR2 FQNNGV. This CDR3 reads CASHGGGYEQYF. The DNA of the CDR3 is TGTGCCAGCCACGGGGGGGGCTACGAGCAGTACTTC.

The rearrangement joins TRBV4-1 to TRBJ1-2; TRBD1 agrees at 8 bases. CDR1 and CDR2 from the germline V gene are MGHRA and YSYEKL. CDR3 length: 16 residues. The trim removed 5 bases at V and 2 bases at J, leaving 10 bases unmatched. Here the CDR3 reads CASSSFRGQGNYGYTF. In DNA form, the CDR3 reads TGCGCCAGCAGCTCCTTCCGCGGACAGGGAAACTATGGCTACACCTTC.

The chain has TRBV2 and TRBJ2-7, with D possibly TRBD2 on 6 matching bases. V was pared by 6 bases and J by 2 bases, with 11 bases between. Germline CDR1 is SNHLY and CDR2 is FYNNEI. The CDR3 consists of 13 residues. The CDR3 protein is CASRVEGPYEQYF. The CDR3 coding sequence is TGTGCCAGCAGGGTGGAGGGGCCCTACGAGCAGTACTTC.

This clone has only one observation. The chain links TRBV5-1 to TRBJ1-1; D gene uncertain. The CDR3 is 13 amino acids. V lost 1 base, J lost 2 bases, and 6 bases lay in between. Germline-derived CDR1 and CDR2 are SGHRS and YFSETQ. CDR3 amino acids: CASSLIDNTEAFF. CDR3 coding DNA: TGCGCCAGCAGCTTGATAGACAACACTGAAGCTTTCTTT.

This chain uses TRBV7-3 with TRBJ1-4; D might be TRBD1 (6 bases). The CDR3 covers 15 residues. Germline CDR1 SGHTA, CDR2 FQGTGA. The V end lost 5 bases, the J end lost 8 bases, and 18 bases lay between the germline ends. Here the CDR3 reads CASSPNRVGYEKLFF. CDR3 DNA sequence: TGTGCCAGCAGCCCCAACAGGGTCGGGTACGAAAAACTGTTTTTT.

This chain uses TRBV5-1 with TRBJ2-1; the match to TRBD2 covers 9 bases. Germline assignment: CDR1 SGHRS and CDR2 YFSETQ. The trim removed 0 bases at V and 13 bases at J, leaving 14 bases unmatched. The length of the CDR3 is 16 residues. CDR3 sequence: CASSLGLAVFAPEQFF. The CDR3 coding sequence is TGCGCCAGCAGCTTGGGACTAGCGGTCTTCGCGCCGGAACAGTTCTTC.

The chain joins TRBV5-1 to TRBJ2-7, with 12 bases that match TRBD1. In germline, CDR1 is SGHRS, CDR2 YFSETQ. The CDR3 totals 15 residues. J lost 5 bases, V lost 4 bases, and 7 bases had no gene match. Here the CDR3 DNA reads TGCGCCAGCAGCCCGCAGGGACAGGGGGCAAACGAGCAGTACTTC. Protein sequence: CASSPQGQGANEQYF.

This clone turned up a few times. The chain is built from TRBV5-8 and TRBJ1-6; D gene unclear. This CDR3 contains 17 residues. Germline V gene lookup returns CDR1 SGHTS and CDR2 YDEGEE. The V gene lost 7 bases and the J gene lost 10 bases, with 27 bases spanning the gap. CDR3: CASEILEGSAVWSPLHF. CDR3 in DNA: TGTGCCAGCGAAATTCTAGAGGGTTCGGCAGTATGGTCACCCCTCCACTTT.

This chain connects TRBV5-1 to TRBJ1-6, with 9 bases fitting TRBD1. Looked up from germline, CDR1 is SGHRS and CDR2 is YFSETQ. V lost 0 bases, J lost 6 bases, and 4 bases stayed unmatched. The CDR3 extends over 16 amino acids. DNA for the CDR3: TGCGCCAGCAGCTTGGGGTTGGGACAGGGTAATTCACCCCTCCACTTT. It specifies CASSLGLGQGNSPLHF.

This clone showed up just once. The chain has TRBV5-8 and TRBJ2-7, with 9 bases matching TRBD2. The length of the CDR3 is 15 residues. Germline values: CDR1 SGHTS, CDR2 YDEGEE. Unmatched junction bases numbered 9, after V lost 4 bases and J lost 4 bases. CDR3 in DNA: TGTGCCAGCAGCATTAGCGGGAGCCGGGGATACGAGCAGTACTTC. It specifies CASSISGSRGYEQYF.

The rearrangement uses TRBV6-5 and TRBJ2-7, with TRBD1 identical over 10 bases. This CDR3 contains 15 residues. V was clipped by 6 bases and J by 2 bases; unmatched bases: 7. Per germline, CDR1 MNHEY and CDR2 SVGAGI. The CDR3, as DNA: TGTGCCAGCAGCCCCAGACAGGGGGCTGCCTACGAGCAGTACTTC. It specifies CASSPRQGAAYEQYF.

This chain joins TRBV19 and TRBJ2-1; tentatively, D is TRBD2 (6 bases). This CDR3 has 14 amino acids. Germline CDR1 and CDR2: LNHDA and SQIVND (reference sequence). V dropped 5 bases and J dropped 10 bases, with 18 bases sitting between them. The CDR3: CASSRTSLGLEQFF. In DNA form, the CDR3 reads TGTGCCAGTAGTCGAACTAGCTTAGGGCTCGAGCAGTTCTTC.

This clone has only a few counts. This rearrangement joins TRBV2 to TRBJ1-1, with a tentative D call TRBD1 (6 bases). The CDR3 totals 13 residues. CDR1 SNHLY and CDR2 FYNNEI come from the germline V gene. With 4 bases removed from V and 8 bases from J, the gap between germline ends came to 14 bases. CDR3 DNA sequence: TGTGCCAGCAGTGGGGGGGCGCAGTCCGAAGCTTTCTTT. Protein: CASSGGAQSEAFF. The full variable domain, rest sourced from reference TRBV2 and TRBJ1-1, is EPEVTQTPSHQVTQMGQEVILRCVPISNHLYFYWYRQILGQKVEFLVSFYNNEISEKSEIFDDQFSVERPDGSNFTLKIRSTKLEDSAMYFCASSGGAQSEAFFGQGTRLTVV.